The following is a T cell receptor (beta chain) sequence with its context. The sample is drawn from a study of memory CD4+ T cells and cytomegalovirus serostatus. Single viable CD3+CD4+CD8-CD45RO+ cells were sorted as the memory CD4+ T cells. Unmatched junction bases numbered 11, after V lost 3 bases and J lost 9 bases. CDR3 length: 16 amino acids. Germline V lookup: CDR1 KGHSH, CDR2 LQKENI. Assay used: immunoSEQ multiplex PCR; TCRdb lists only in-frame clones, some missing. The data contain 50,000 to 65,000 clones, 80% to 90% of them singletons. This receptor was taken from an adult in good health and CMV-seropositive. Material: memory CD4+ T cells from blood. V gene TRBV18 combines with J gene TRBJ2-4, with 10 bases identical to TRBD1. The CDR3 nucleotides read TGTGCCAGCTCACCGCGGGGAGGACAGGGGGTAGGCATTCAGTACTTC. It codes for CASSPRGGQGVGIQYF.